This T cell receptor (beta chain) was identified in a study of shared clonotypes between healthy human individuals. The table came from immunoSEQ multiplex PCR; TCRdb's copy has only in-frame clones and leaves some out. The profile covers hundreds of thousands of clones, with roughly 77% appearing a single time and about 12% taken by the ten largest. V shed 2 bases, J shed 1 base, and the junction held 9 bases outside the gene matches. Germline CDR1 reads MNHEY; CDR2 reads SMNVEV (reference sequence). The CDR3 consists of 19 residues. The specimen was PBMCs. The sequence was obtained from a woman between 35 and 50 years old in good health. Some clones in this sample may be carry-over from other donors' samples. The J gene is TRBJ2-3, the V gene TRBV27, with TRBD2 matching 13 bases. The chain's CDR3 is CASSLLSLGLAGGTDTQYF. In nucleotides, the CDR3 is TGTGCCAGCAGTTTACTCTCCCTTGGACTAGCGGGAGGCACAGATACGCAGTATTTT.